This T cell receptor (beta chain) was sequenced in a study of tumor-infiltrating lymphocytes in oesophageal squamous cell carcinoma. This clonotype was detected many times. This may arise from a read error, as a much more abundant clone is one base away. The CDR3 has 11 residues. V was trimmed by 9 bases and J by 7 bases, leaving 13 bases between them. Germline loops: CDR1 MNHNS, CDR2 SASEGT. TCRdb processed the PCR reads anew with MiXCR; each CDR3 protein has one entry. The repertoire holds 3,500 to 4,000 distinct CDR3 sequences, with 15% to 20% as singletons. Source material: normal esophageal tissue next to the tumor. The sequence derives from a male donor with esophageal squamous cell carcinoma. This chain uses TRBV6-1 with TRBJ2-7, with unresolved D. This CDR3 reads CASQVGYEQYF. CDR3 coding DNA: TGTGCCAGTCAGGTGGGGTATGAGCAGTACTTC.